These 21 T cell receptor beta chains originate from one sample sequenced in a study of CD8+ T cells in alopecia areata. Sequencing used cDNA as its template, made by extracting RNA and reverse transcribing it. Using immunoSEQ multiplex PCR, the repertoire was profiled, and TCRdb retains in-frame clones only, with some absent. The table lists more than 90,000 clones, around 61% of them singletons. The sequenced sample consisted of CD4+ T cells sorted from blood. These TCRs come from a human donor in good health.

This clone was counted between two and nine times. V usage is TRBV19 and J usage is TRBJ2-7; TRBD1 matches 10 bases. CDR1 and CDR2 from the germline V gene are LNHDA and SQIVND (reference sequence). The length of the CDR3 is 14 residues. The ends lost 9 bases at V and 4 bases at J; junction bases unmatched: 9. The CDR3, as DNA: TGTGCCAGCCGGCGACAGGGGGCAGGGTACGAGCAGTACTTC. Translating gives CASRRQGAGYEQYF.

There are a few counts of this clone. The chain couples TRBV2 to TRBJ1-6; no clear D. The CDR3 is 12 residues long. Germline V gives CDR1 SNHLY, CDR2 FYNNEI. Deletions cut 3 bases from V and 9 bases from J, with 6 bases between. CDR3 region: CASSDFRSPLHF. The CDR3 DNA reads TGTGCCAGCAGTGATTTTCGTTCACCCCTCCACTTT.

Within the sample, this clone is medium-sized. J is TRBJ2-2 and V is TRBV4-2; unclear D gene. The germline gives CDR1 LGHNA, CDR2 YNFKEQ. The V end lost 4 bases, the J end lost 5 bases, and 5 bases lay between the germline ends. The CDR3 totals 12 residues. The CDR3 region is CASSLATGELFF. The DNA of the CDR3 is TGTGCCAGCAGCCTTGCGACCGGGGAGCTGTTTTTT.

The rearrangement joins TRBV29-1 to TRBJ1-1; possible D gene TRBD1, 5 bases. Germline CDR1 reads SQVTM; CDR2 reads ANQGSEA. V dropped 2 bases and J dropped 8 bases, with 12 bases sitting between them. This CDR3 has 12 residues. The CDR3 nucleotides read TGCAGCGTTGAACTGGACATCGAAGAAGCTTTCTTT. Its translation: CSVELDIEEAFF.

The rearrangement uses TRBV5-4 and TRBJ2-5; maybe TRBD2 (6 bases). This CDR3 is built from 13 residues. Per the germline V gene, CDR1 is SGHNT and CDR2 is YYREEE (reference sequence). V shed 4 bases and J shed 3 bases, with 10 bases lying between them. This CDR3 reads CASSTCGEETQYF. In DNA form, the CDR3 reads TGTGCCAGCAGCACATGCGGGGAAGAGACCCAGTACTTC. The full variable domain, completed using reference TRBV5-4 and TRBJ2-5, is ETGVTQSPTHLIKTRGQQVTLRCSSQSGHNTVSWYQQALGQGPQFIFQYYREEENGRGNFPPRFSGLQFPNYSSELNVNALELDDSALYLCASSTCGEETQYFGPGTRLLVL.

The V gene is TRBV2, the J gene TRBJ1-2, with D tentatively TRBD1 (5 bases). V was pared by 4 bases and J by 2 bases, with 20 bases between. In germline, CDR1 is SNHLY, CDR2 FYNNEI. The CDR3 totals 17 residues. CDR3 nucleotide sequence: TGTGCCAGCAGTGGCAGGACAACCGAAACATTCAACTATGGCTACACCTTC. It codes for CASSGRTTETFNYGYTF.

This sequence joins TRBV30 and TRBJ2-4; D not resolved. CDR3 length equals 12 residues. Germline lookup yields CDR1 GTSNPN and CDR2 SVGIG (reference sequence). The germline V and J ends were trimmed by 7 bases and 5 bases, with 12 bases remaining between them. The CDR3 region is CAYEGWQNIQYF. CDR3 DNA: TGTGCCTACGAAGGGTGGCAAAACATTCAGTACTTC.

The chain uses TRBV23-1 and TRBJ1-2; 7 positions match TRBD1. TRBV23-1 is annotated as an ORF whose role is uncertain. The CDR3 runs 16 residues. Losses at the gene ends were 3 bases for V and 4 bases for J; bases not matched to a gene: 11. The DNA of the CDR3 is TGCGCCAGCAGTCACCCCGACAGGGAAAGACGCTATGGCTACACCTTC. It translates to CASSHPDRERRYGYTF.

DNA for the CDR3: TGTGCCAGCAGCGTCAGGACAGGGGGCGGAACAGATACGCAGTATTTT. Protein product: CASSVRTGGGTDTQYF. The chain recombines TRBV9 with TRBJ2-3, with TRBD1 matching 11 bases. The V gene end was trimmed by 2 bases and the J gene end by 3 bases; junction bases not matched to a gene: 5. This CDR3 has 16 residues. The germline CDR1 and CDR2 sequences are SGDLS and YYNGEE.

This rearrangement joins TRBV29-1 to TRBJ1-3, with D perhaps matching TRBD1 (5 bases). CDR1 is SQVTM and CDR2 is ANQGSEA in the germline V gene. The CDR3 has 13 amino acids. Trimming stripped 7 bases from V and 2 bases from J, with 12 bases between. This chain's CDR3 is CSAKTVAGNTIYF. The CDR3 coding sequence is TGCAGCGCCAAGACAGTGGCTGGAAACACCATATATTTT.

The chain joins TRBV30 to TRBJ2-3; 11 bases are a match to TRBD1. V was clipped by 7 bases and J by 5 bases; unmatched bases: 5. The length of the CDR3 is 13 residues. Germline V lookup: CDR1 GTSNPN, CDR2 SVGIG (reference sequence). In nucleotides, the CDR3 is TGTGCCTTGGAGGGACAGGGGGTAGATACGCAGTATTTT. As protein: CALEGQGVDTQYF.

V usage is TRBV7-9 and J usage is TRBJ2-1; D may be TRBD1 (5 bases). Trimming removed 0 bases at V and 5 bases at J, with 11 bases between. The CDR3 is 15 residues long. In germline, CDR1 is SEHNR, CDR2 FQNEAQ (reference sequence). The DNA for the CDR3 is TGTGCCAGCAGCTTAGCGCAGCTGGGGCACAATGAGCAGTTCTTC. Its protein is CASSLAQLGHNEQFF.

Only a few counts were recorded for this clone. V gene TRBV5-4 combines with J gene TRBJ2-3; 12 nucleotides align to TRBD2. The CDR3 has 17 residues. CDR1 and CDR2 from the germline V gene are SGHNT and YYREEE (reference sequence). J lost 1 base, V lost 3 bases, and 6 bases had no gene match. CDR3 in DNA: TGTGCCAGCAGCTCCAGACCTAGCGGGGGGGGCACAGATACGCAGTATTTT. Protein product: CASSSRPSGGGTDTQYF.

The chain combines TRBV11-2 with TRBJ1-1; D is uncertain. The germline CDR1 and CDR2 sequences are SGHAT and FQNNGV. The V end was cut by 0 bases, the J end by 5 bases, with 7 bases between. The CDR3 has 13 amino acids. The CDR3 region is CASSLEVGTEAFF. The CDR3 DNA sequence: TGTGCCAGCAGCTTAGAGGTGGGAACTGAAGCTTTCTTT.

This clone was seen more than once but under ten times. The rearrangement uses TRBV5-6 and TRBJ2-1; 12 bases map to TRBD2. Germline-derived CDR1 and CDR2 are SGHDT and YYEEEE. V was clipped by 0 bases and J by 6 bases; unmatched bases: 4. This CDR3 has 16 residues. CDR3 DNA: TGTGCCAGCAGCTTGGGACTAGCGGGGGTATCCAATGAGCAGTTCTTC. Its translation: CASSLGLAGVSNEQFF.

In its sample, this clone was seen a few times. This CDR3 reads CASRTFKEMNTEAFF. CDR3 nucleotides: TGTGCCAGCCGAACCTTCAAGGAAATGAACACTGAAGCTTTCTTT. The gene calls are TRBV28 and TRBJ1-1; D uncertain. The CDR3 totals 15 residues. Trimming removed 8 bases from V and 0 bases from J, with 16 bases in between. In germline, CDR1 is MDHEN, CDR2 SYDVKM.

This clone was seen a single time. The chain joins TRBV5-1 to TRBJ1-1, with D possibly matching TRBD1 (6 bases). V lost 3 bases and J lost 1, with 13 bases in between. CDR1 is SGHRS, CDR2 YFSETQ, per germline. The CDR3 totals 15 residues. CDR3 nucleotides: TGCGCCAGCAGCTCAGAGACAGGAAAGAACACTGAAGCTTTCTTT. Translation: CASSSETGKNTEAFF.

CDR3 DNA sequence: TGTGCCAGCAGCCGAGAGGGGGGTGGGATGAATCAGCCCCAGCATTTT. Protein product: CASSREGGGMNQPQHF. This chain links TRBV28 with TRBJ1-5; possibly TRBD1 for D (6 bases). The CDR3 is made up of 16 amino acids. V lost 6 bases and J lost 4, with 19 bases in between. CDR1 and CDR2 from the germline V gene are MDHEN and SYDVKM.

This chain uses TRBV23-1 with TRBJ1-1, with D hard to call. TRBV23-1 belongs to the ORF category, with a function that is uncertain. The CDR3 has 12 residues. Trimming cost V 8 bases and J 7 bases, with 14 bases left between them. The CDR3 region is CASGRRYLEAFF. As DNA, the CDR3 is TGCGCCAGCGGACGGCGGTACCTTGAAGCTTTCTTT.

With regard to this clone: This sample includes further DNA sequences coding for the same CDR3. The chain is built from TRBV18 and TRBJ2-3; D possibly corresponds to TRBD1 (5 bases). V gave up 2 bases and J gave up 5 bases, with 5 bases separating them. The CDR3 contains 12 residues. CDR1 KGHSH and CDR2 LQKENI come from the germline V gene. CDR3 loop: CASSPRGDTQYF. CDR3 nucleotide sequence: TGTGCCAGCTCACCAAGGGGAGATACGCAGTATTTT. Variable domain in full (rest from reference TRBV18 and TRBJ2-3): NAGVMQNPRHLVRRRGQEARLRCSPMKGHSHVYWYRQLPEEGLKFMVYLQKENIIDESGMPKERFSAEFPKEGPSILRIQQVVRGDSAAYFCASSPRGDTQYFGPGTRLTVL.

V and J are TRBV2 and TRBJ2-1; D is unclear. The CDR3 sequence is 13 residues long. Germline V gives CDR1 SNHLY, CDR2 FYNNEI. V was pared by 4 bases and J by 7 bases, with 11 bases between. The CDR3 DNA reads as TGTGCCAGCAGTGTTAGCCGAGGAAATGAGCAGTTCTTC. Translated: CASSVSRGNEQFF.